The 25 T cell receptor beta chains below all came from one sample that was sequenced in a study of control samples from healthy donors and cancer patients. Sequencing used immunoSEQ multiplex PCR; TCRdb keeps in-frame clones, though not all of them. The sample yields about 83,000 clones, around 92% seen once. The sequencing input was blood. Receptor source: a young man in good health.

This sequence joins TRBV10-3 and TRBJ1-2, with 8 bases fitting TRBD1. The germline CDR1 and CDR2 sequences are ENHRY and SYGVKD. V lost 5 bases to trimming and J lost 4 bases; unmatched junction nucleotides: 9. The length of the CDR3 is 15 residues. CDR3 protein: CAISRSGGVGYGYTF. Written as DNA, the CDR3 is TGTGCCATCAGTCGCTCAGGGGGCGTTGGCTATGGCTACACCTTC.

Only one count was recorded for this clone. The CDR3 bases are TGTGCCAGTAGTATATCAGGCCTGTCCTACGAGCAGTACTTC. Its translation: CASSISGLSYEQYF. The chain employs TRBV19 and TRBJ2-7; D gene uncertain. Trimming cost V 2 bases and J 1 base, with 9 bases left between them. The germline V gene encodes CDR1 LNHDA and CDR2 SQIVND (reference sequence). There are 14 residues in the CDR3.

The chain employs TRBV6-6 and TRBJ1-2; TRBD1 agrees at 9 bases. This CDR3 spans 15 amino acids. With 4 bases clipped from V and 4 bases from J, the junction kept 7 bases outside the gene matches. Germline values: CDR1 MNHNY, CDR2 SVGAGI (reference sequence). The CDR3 DNA reads TGTGCCAGCAGTTGGCCGGGACAGGGATTCTATGGCTACACCTTC. It translates to CASSWPGQGFYGYTF.

CDR3 loop: CASSYNEQSTDTQYF. The CDR3 nucleotides read TGTGCCAGCAGTTACAACGAACAGAGCACAGATACGCAGTATTTT. The chain employs TRBV6-5 and TRBJ2-3, with unresolved D. CDR1 is MNHEY and CDR2 is SVGAGI in the germline V gene. CDR3 length: 15 residues. V was pared by 2 bases and J by 0 bases, with 9 bases between.

The genes are TRBV2 and TRBJ1-6; 7 nucleotides agree with TRBD1. V lost 4 bases, J lost 10 bases, and 4 bases stayed unmatched. CDR3 size: 13 residues. The germline V gene encodes CDR1 SNHLY and CDR2 FYNNEI. DNA for the CDR3: TGTGCCAGCAGTGGACAGGGCAGCTCACCCCTCCACTTT. It translates to CASSGQGSSPLHF.

The J gene is TRBJ2-2, the V gene TRBV20-1, with D possibly being TRBD1 (5 bases). CDR1 DFQATT and CDR2 SNEGSKA come from the germline V gene (reference sequence). The CDR3 is 17 amino acids. The V and J ends lost 3 bases and 0 bases respectively, with 17 bases between them. The CDR3 loop reads CSASKVRASSNTGELFF. Written as DNA, the CDR3 is TGCAGTGCTAGTAAGGTCAGGGCCTCGTCGAACACCGGGGAGCTGTTTTTT.

The chain couples TRBV11-2 to TRBJ2-7; tentative D call: TRBD1 (5 bases). Per germline, CDR1 SGHAT and CDR2 FQNNGV. Trimming took 5 bases from V and 3 from J, leaving 14 bases between them. The CDR3 has 14 residues. The CDR3 reads CASSPRQLNYEQYF. The DNA of the CDR3 is TGTGCCAGCAGCCCCCGACAGCTAAACTACGAGCAGTACTTC.

The V call is TRBV6-6, the J call TRBJ2-2; no clear D. Germline CDR1 is MNHNY and CDR2 is SVGAGI (reference sequence). The CDR3 loop spans 12 amino acids. The germline V and J ends were trimmed by 2 bases and 4 bases, with 2 bases remaining between them. In nucleotides, the CDR3 is TGTGCCAGCAGTTACACCACCGGGGAGCTGTTTTTT. Its protein product is CASSYTTGELFF.

V gene TRBV6-5 combines with J gene TRBJ2-7; D unclear. V was shortened by 6 bases and J by 2 bases, with 11 bases between the two germline ends. The CDR3 has 13 residues. Per the germline V gene, CDR1 is MNHEY and CDR2 is SVGAGI. The CDR3 region has the DNA TGTGCCAGCAGCACGGGCAGGACCTACGAGCAGTACTTC. This codes for CASSTGRTYEQYF.

The rearrangement uses TRBV6-2 or TRBV6-3 and TRBJ2-1, with 10 bases matching TRBD1. This CDR3 has 15 amino acids. Trimming at V came to 6 bases and at J to 3 bases, leaving 5 bases not matched to a gene. Germline-derived CDR1 and CDR2 are MNHEY and SVGEGT. The CDR3 nucleotides read TGTGCCAGCAGCAAGGGACAGGGGCGCTACAATGAGCAGTTCTTC. Protein: CASSKGQGRYNEQFF.

V and J are TRBV3-1 (or the pseudogene TRBV3-2) and TRBJ2-2; 14 nucleotides agree with TRBD2. After removal of 4 bases from V and 6 bases from J, the junction contained 1 base not matched to a gene. CDR1 is LGHDT and CDR2 is YNNKEL in the germline V gene (reference sequence). The CDR3 length is 15 residues. The CDR3 region is CASSLGLAGAGELFF. The CDR3 coding sequence is TGTGCCAGCAGCCTGGGACTAGCGGGAGCCGGGGAGCTGTTTTTT.

The rearrangement uses TRBV6-4 and TRBJ1-4; D not certain. Between the trimmed V and J ends, which lost 0 bases and 10 bases, there was a span of 6 bases. CDR1 is MRHNA, CDR2 SNTAGT, per germline. CDR3 length: 12 residues. CDR3 region: CASSDSRGKLFF. The CDR3 DNA follows: TGTGCCAGCAGTGACTCCCGAGGAAAACTGTTTTTT.

The V gene is TRBV5-1, the J gene TRBJ1-2, with TRBD1 matching 7 bases. With 3 bases clipped from V and 8 bases from J, the junction kept 4 bases outside the gene matches. Germline assignment: CDR1 SGHRS and CDR2 YFSETQ. The CDR3 length is 12 residues. The CDR3 reads CASSSTGEGYTF. As DNA, the CDR3 is TGCGCCAGCAGCTCTACAGGGGAGGGCTACACCTTC.

The chain combines TRBV10-3 with TRBJ1-6; D ambiguous. The CDR3 runs 13 residues. The germline V gene encodes CDR1 ENHRY and CDR2 SYGVKD. V lost 5 bases and J 7 bases, leaving 9 bases between the germline ends. Here the CDR3 reads CAISSTVNSPLHF. CDR3 DNA: TGTGCCATCAGTTCCACAGTGAATTCACCCCTCCACTTT.

The CDR3: CASSGLNPGTGSGEQYF. In nucleotides, the CDR3 is TGTGCCAGCAGTGGGTTGAACCCAGGGACAGGGTCGGGCGAGCAGTACTTC. V is TRBV6-1 and J is TRBJ2-7; TRBD1 matches 9 bases. The CDR3 loop spans 17 amino acids. Germline V gene data show CDR1 as MNHNS and CDR2 as SASEGT. V lost 4 bases and J lost 6; bases outside the gene matches: 16.

The CDR3 region is CASSQSRAGNTIYF. In DNA form, the CDR3 reads TGTGCCAGCAGCCAATCACGAGCTGGAAACACCATATATTTT. The chain links TRBV16 to TRBJ1-3; D unclear. Germline lookup yields CDR1 KGHSY and CDR2 FQNENV. Trimming stripped 0 bases from V and 2 bases from J, with 5 bases between. This CDR3 is built from 14 residues.

CDR3 bases: TGTGCCAGCAGCCAAGCTGGAACAGATACGCAGTATTTT. This sequence encodes CASSQAGTDTQYF. The gene calls are TRBV14 and TRBJ2-3; the D is unclear. The CDR3 sequence is 13 residues long. Trimming removed 1 base from V and 3 bases from J, with 5 bases in between. Germline loops: CDR1 SGHDN, CDR2 FVKESK.

The DNA for the CDR3 is TGTGCCAGCAGCCAAGGGTCGATGGCGACCTACGAGCAGTACTTC. It is translated as CASSQGSMATYEQYF. J is TRBJ2-7 and V is TRBV14; D call uncertain. Germline V gene lookup returns CDR1 SGHDN and CDR2 FVKESK. This CDR3 comprises 15 residues. V was clipped by 1 base and J by 2 bases, with 12 bases between them.

This clone has just one count. The rearrangement joins TRBV5-1 to TRBJ2-1; TRBD1 might be the D (5 bases). The germline V and J ends were trimmed by 5 bases and 3 bases, with 9 bases remaining between them. Germline-derived CDR1 and CDR2 are SGHRS and YFSETQ. CDR3 size: 13 residues. CDR3 amino acids: CASRPDIYNEQFF. As DNA, the CDR3 is TGCGCCAGCAGACCGGACATCTACAATGAGCAGTTCTTC.

CDR3 DNA sequence: TGTGCCAGCAGCGGTCTCGGGATTCGGGAGCAGTACTTC. Amino acids: CASSGLGIREQYF. The chain employs TRBV12-3 or TRBV12-4 and TRBJ2-7; TRBD2 is a possible D gene (5 bases). The CDR3 extends over 13 amino acids. V was cut by 6 bases and J by 7 bases, with 16 bases left in between.

This clone was recorded once. The chain combines TRBV6-5 with TRBJ1-1; 7 nucleotides align to TRBD1. The CDR3 loop spans 16 amino acids. The V and J ends lost 4 bases and 6 bases, in that order; junction bases with no gene match: 14. Germline CDR1 is MNHEY and CDR2 is SVGAGI. The CDR3 protein is CASSSTLDREGPEAFF. CDR3 DNA: TGTGCCAGCAGTTCTACCCTTGACAGGGAAGGCCCTGAAGCTTTCTTT.

The chain uses TRBV6-6 and TRBJ1-2; 9 nucleotides align to TRBD1. V trimming: 6 bases; J trimming: 4 bases; junction bases outside the gene matches: 6. CDR1 and CDR2 from the germline V gene are MNHNY and SVGAGI (reference sequence). The CDR3 is 14 residues long. The CDR3 region has the DNA TGTGCCAGCAGCACAGGGGGCGCAGGCTATGGCTACACCTTC. The encoded protein is CASSTGGAGYGYTF.

The rearrangement joins TRBV7-8 to TRBJ2-7, with 7 bases identical to TRBD2. V lost 1 base to trimming and J lost 12 bases; unmatched junction nucleotides: 6. The CDR3 is 12 residues long. CDR1 is SGHVS, CDR2 FQNEAQ, per germline. Here the CDR3 reads CASSLDLAATYF. The CDR3 nucleotides are TGTGCCAGCAGCTTAGACCTAGCGGCGACGTACTTC.

The chain combines TRBV4-2 with TRBJ2-3; 8 bases fit TRBD2. Germline trimming cut 4 bases from V and 2 bases from J; bases unmatched to any gene: 11. Germline CDR1 LGHNA, CDR2 YNFKEQ. CDR3 length: 17 amino acids. CDR3 sequence (DNA): TGTGCCAGCAGCCCTCAAGGGCGGGGGGCCGACACAGATACGCAGTATTTT. Its translation is CASSPQGRGADTDTQYF.

The rearrangement uses TRBV27 and TRBJ1-4; tentative D call: TRBD1 (5 bases). The CDR3 extends over 15 amino acids. V lost 6 bases and J 0 bases, leaving 11 bases between the germline ends. Germline V gene sequence: CDR1 MNHEY, CDR2 SMNVEV (reference sequence). CDR3: CASRPKGSTNEKLFF. DNA for the CDR3: TGTGCCAGCAGACCCAAGGGGTCAACTAATGAAAAACTGTTTTTT.